The TCR beta chain under discussion was sequenced for a study of CD8 T cells in ankylosing spondylitis. General study points: The study looked at matched synovial fluid samples from ankylosing spondylitis patients. Disease-linked clones were reported to be significantly enriched there.

Germline assignment: CDR1 SEHNR and CDR2 FQNEAQ (reference sequence). There are 15 residues in the CDR3. V dropped 3 bases and J dropped 3; count of bases not matched to a gene: 4. Many counts were recorded for this clonotype. Its specificity is not known. From the 5' RACE reads, TCRdb called clonotypes with MiXCR, one entry per CDR3 protein. The table records roughly 250,000 distinct CDR3 sequences, roughly a tenth of them present only once. This chain links TRBV7-9 with TRBJ2-2; 7 bases match TRBD1. The TCR sequence derives from a male donor with ankylosing spondylitis or in good health (not recorded which). The specimen sequenced was blood, either unsorted or a sorted T cell fraction (not recorded which). DNA for the CDR3: TGTGCCAGCAGCTTGGGACAGCCGCACACCGGGGAGCTGTTTTTT. This gives the protein CASSLGQPHTGELFF.